This T cell receptor (beta chain) was sequenced in a study of cytomegalovirus exposure and HLA in healthy donors. Overall study findings and caveats: The majority of TCR sequences were rare, yet some public TCRs appeared in many donors. In a later analysis, at a false discovery rate of 0.05, 15,000 to 20,000 TCR beta sequences matched HLA alleles.

Concerning this clone itself: Antigen unknown.

Primers included in the PCR were 60 Vbeta and 13 Jbeta primers. Data came from immunoSEQ multiplex PCR; TCRdb stores just in-frame clones and leaves some out. The table records roughly 150,000 clones, around 80% of them present only once. Germline CDR1 is MDHEN and CDR2 is SYDVKM. The CDR3 runs to 16 residues. The V segment lost 2 bases and the J segment 3 bases; nucleotides outside the gene matches: 5. The gene calls are TRBV28 and TRBJ2-3; 10 nucleotides line up with TRBD2. Sequencing input: PBMCs. The sequence was collected from a middle-aged man in good health and CMV-seropositive. The CDR3 loop reads CASSLLAGEGTDTQYF. The CDR3 nucleotides are TGTGCCAGCAGTTTACTAGCGGGAGAAGGTACAGATACGCAGTATTTT.